The 19 T cell receptor beta chains given below trace back to one sample, sequenced in a study of T cell repertoires in cytomegalovirus infection. From the reads, TCRdb called clonotypes with MiXCR, one entry per CDR3 protein. The sample has around 800,000 distinct CDR3 sequences, 30% to 35% seen once. The antigens these receptors bind are not known. The sample here was cultured CD8+ T cells from PBMCs, taken from culture after CMV antigen stimulation. Receptor source: a human donor in good health (CMV status not recorded). Some clones in this sample may be carry-over from other donors' samples.

This clonotype turned up a few times. The chain carries TRBV19 and TRBJ2-1; 9 nucleotides line up with TRBD2. With V trimmed by 5 bases and J by 8 bases, 7 bases remained unmatched. CDR1 is LNHDA and CDR2 is SQIVND in the germline V gene (reference sequence). The CDR3 contains 14 residues. CDR3 DNA: TGTGCCAGTAGTCGTGGGCGGGGGGGCGATGAGCAGTTCTTC. Its translation is CASSRGRGGDEQFF.

V usage is TRBV14 and J usage is TRBJ1-1; TRBD1 aligns across 7 bases. CDR1 and CDR2 from the germline V gene are SGHDN and FVKESK. The CDR3 length is 12 residues. V was pared by 5 bases and J by 8 bases, with 5 bases of the junction left unmatched. The DNA of the CDR3 is TGTGCCAGCAGCTTGGGACAGCTAGAAGCTTTCTTT. It encodes CASSLGQLEAFF. Full variable domain (outside the CDR3, taken from reference TRBV14 and TRBJ1-1): EAGVTQFPSHSVIEKGQTVTLRCDPISGHDNLYWYRRVMGKEIKFLLHFVKESKQDESGMPNNRFLAERTGGTYSTLKVQPAELEDSGVYFCASSLGQLEAFFGQGTRLTVV.

J is TRBJ2-1 and V is TRBV27; TRBD2 aligns across 7 bases. The CDR3 spans 16 residues. V shed 2 bases, J shed 2 bases, and the junction held 6 bases outside the gene matches. Germline values: CDR1 MNHEY, CDR2 SMNVEV (reference sequence). The CDR3 region has the DNA TGTGCCAGCAGTTTAGGCGGGAGACTAGCCTACAATGAGCAGTTCTTC. It is translated as CASSLGGRLAYNEQFF.

The V and J genes are TRBV27 and TRBJ2-1; a possible D gene is TRBD1 (5 bases). This CDR3 is built from 15 residues. CDR1 and CDR2 (germline): MNHEY, SMNVEV (reference sequence). V was trimmed by 2 bases and J by 7 bases, leaving 15 bases between them. The CDR3 DNA is TGTGCCAGCAGTTTAAGGTGGGGCGCGCAGAATGAGCAGTTCTTC. It is translated as CASSLRWGAQNEQFF.

The rearrangement uses TRBV5-1 and TRBJ2-2, with 7 nucleotides matching TRBD1. The V gene's germline CDR1 is SGHRS and CDR2 YFSETQ. CDR3 length: 13 residues. V shed 5 bases and J 10 bases; nucleotides not matched to a gene: 8. The CDR3 region has the DNA TGCGCCAGCAGGCCCACAGGGGAAGTGGAGCTGTTTTTT. The encoded protein is CASRPTGEVELFF.

This clonotype was recorded a few times. The V and J genes are TRBV6-5 and TRBJ1-1; D is perhaps TRBD1 (5 bases). This CDR3 region has 16 residues. Germline V gene data show CDR1 as MNHEY and CDR2 as SVGAGI. V was clipped by 1 base and J by 6 bases, with 18 bases between them. The DNA of the CDR3 is TGTGCCAGCAGTTACTACGGGGCCCGATCGCTTGCTGAAGCTTTCTTT. Protein sequence: CASSYYGARSLAEAFF.

This clonotype has at least ten counts. The chain couples TRBV10-3 to TRBJ2-3, with 16 positions matching TRBD2. CDR3 length equals 19 residues. Germline trimming cut 0 bases from V and 4 bases from J; bases unmatched to any gene: 7. The germline CDR1 and CDR2 sequences are ENHRY and SYGVKD. The CDR3 loop reads CAISESMGLAGGLADTQYF. As DNA, the CDR3 is TGTGCCATCAGTGAGTCTATGGGACTAGCGGGGGGGCTCGCAGATACGCAGTATTTT.

In this sample, this clonotype turned up a few times. The chain uses TRBV2 and TRBJ2-3, with TRBD2 identical over 8 bases. The CDR3 spans 15 residues. The germline V gene encodes CDR1 SNHLY and CDR2 FYNNEI. Trimming took 7 bases from V and 1 from J; bases not matched to a gene: 7. The CDR3 nucleotides are TGTGCCAGCATTCGAGGAGCGGGGGGCACAGATACGCAGTATTTT. Amino acid sequence: CASIRGAGGTDTQYF.

The V call is TRBV11-3, the J call TRBJ2-5, with D maybe TRBD1 (6 bases). Germline V gene sequence: CDR1 SGHNT, CDR2 YENEEA. The CDR3 length is 15 residues. V was clipped by 2 bases and J by 2 bases, with 12 bases between them. The CDR3 region is CASSLNSGTQETQYF. DNA for the CDR3: TGTGCCAGCAGCTTAAACTCAGGGACACAAGAGACCCAGTACTTC. Full variable domain (missing parts from reference TRBV11-3 and TRBJ2-5): EAGVVQSPRYKIIEKKQPVAFWCNPISGHNTLYWYLQNLGQGPELLIRYENEEAVDDSQLPKDRFSAERLKGVDSTLKIQPAELGDSAVYLCASSLNSGTQETQYFGPGTRLLVL.

This clonotype was observed a handful of times. V gene TRBV14 combines with J gene TRBJ2-3, with D unresolved. Germline V gene sequence: CDR1 SGHDN, CDR2 FVKESK. The CDR3 spans 20 residues. V dropped 1 base and J dropped 4 bases, with 27 bases sitting between them. CDR3 loop: CASSQAWTPVARGFSDTQYF. CDR3 DNA: TGTGCCAGCAGCCAAGCGTGGACCCCGGTGGCTAGAGGATTTTCAGATACGCAGTATTTT.

The J gene is TRBJ1-2, the V gene TRBV4-2; 9 bases line up with TRBD1. The V gene end was trimmed by 3 bases and the J gene end by 4 bases; junction bases not matched to a gene: 18. The CDR3 is 19 residues long. The germline V gene has CDR1 LGHNA and CDR2 YNFKEQ. CDR3 amino acids: CASSHLPGQGTMDGYGYTF. The CDR3 DNA sequence: TGTGCCAGCAGCCACCTGCCGGGACAGGGAACTATGGACGGCTATGGCTACACCTTC.

In its sample, this clonotype was seen once. In DNA form, the CDR3 reads TGCGCCAGCAGCTCGGGGAGCGGGGCCGGGGAGCTGTTTTTT. It yields the protein CASSSGSGAGELFF. V is TRBV5-1 and J is TRBJ2-2; 7 positions match TRBD2. The CDR3 loop spans 14 amino acids. CDR1 is SGHRS, CDR2 YFSETQ, per germline. The ends lost 3 bases at V and 6 bases at J; junction bases unmatched: 5.

The V and J genes are TRBV6-5 and TRBJ1-1; D is unclear. CDR3 length equals 15 residues. Germline-derived CDR1 and CDR2 are MNHEY and SVGAGI. V shed 0 bases and J shed 2 bases, with 10 bases lying between them. The CDR3 nucleotides read TGTGCCAGCAGTTACTCGTGGCCAATAAACACTGAAGCTTTCTTT. Its protein product is CASSYSWPINTEAFF.

The chain links TRBV10-1 to TRBJ2-1; D could derive from TRBD1 or TRBD2 (5 bases each). With 4 bases removed from V and 2 bases from J, the gap between germline ends came to 12 bases. Per germline, CDR1 WNHNN and CDR2 SYGVQD (reference sequence). The CDR3 length is 15 residues. This CDR3 reads CASSGDALAYNEQFF. For the CDR3, the DNA is TGCGCCAGCAGTGGGGACGCGCTGGCCTACAATGAGCAGTTCTTC.

The chain employs TRBV11-2 and TRBJ1-6, with 8 bases matching TRBD1. The V gene end was trimmed by 6 bases and the J gene end by 4 bases; junction bases not matched to a gene: 5. This CDR3 region has 15 residues. The germline V gene has CDR1 SGHAT and CDR2 FQNNGV. In DNA form, the CDR3 reads TGTGCCAGCAGACGACAGGGGTTTTATAATTCACCCCTCCACTTT. The encoded protein is CASRRQGFYNSPLHF.

A few counts support this clonotype. The CDR3 spells CSVEGGPGGWNTQYF. CDR3 DNA sequence: TGCAGCGTTGAGGGTGGGCCGGGGGGGTGGAATACGCAGTATTTT. The rearrangement uses TRBV29-1 and TRBJ2-3; 8 bases are a match to TRBD2. The CDR3 extends over 15 amino acids. Germline V gene lookup returns CDR1 SQVTM and CDR2 ANQGSEA. The J segment lost 7 bases and the V segment lost 3 bases, leaving 12 bases of the junction unmatched.

V is TRBV11-3 and J is TRBJ2-1; TRBD2 matches 8 bases. The CDR3 sequence is 17 residues long. From germline, CDR1 is SGHNT and CDR2 YENEEA. Losses at the gene ends were 3 bases for V and 7 bases for J; bases not matched to a gene: 14. Here the CDR3 reads CASSFGFGGGPRNEQFF. Here the CDR3 DNA reads TGTGCCAGCAGCTTTGGTTTCGGGGGGGGGCCCAGGAATGAGCAGTTCTTC.

CDR3 nucleotide sequence: TGTGCCAGCAGCTTTGGGGGCCAGAATCAGCCCCAGCATTTT. Its protein product is CASSFGGQNQPQHF. The rearrangement uses TRBV11-2 and TRBJ1-5; tentatively, D is TRBD1 (6 bases). Trimming pared 3 bases from V and 4 bases from J, leaving 10 bases between. CDR1 is SGHAT and CDR2 is FQNNGV in the germline V gene. The CDR3 totals 14 residues.

This clonotype occurred a few times. This may be a read error: a much more frequent sequence differs by one nucleotide. The DNA for the CDR3 is TGTGCCAGCAGTTACCTCCGAGTGGCCAACACAGATACGCAGTATTTT. The encoded protein is CASSYLRVANTDTQYF. The gene calls are TRBV6-5 and TRBJ2-3; no firm D call. The CDR3 sequence is 16 residues long. With 2 bases removed from V and 2 bases from J, the gap between germline ends came to 14 bases. Germline assignment: CDR1 MNHEY and CDR2 SVGAGI.